This T cell receptor beta chain was observed in a study of shared clonotypes between healthy human individuals. Study at large: The composition of the donors was a couple of women and a few men aged 18 to 49. Findings and limits, study-wide: Approximately 4.5% was the fraction of naive CD4 clonotypes found shared across a few donors. Non-shared clonotypes showed lower generation probabilities than clonotypes common to all four donors.

This clone was seen just once. The target antigen is unknown. This CDR3 region has 13 residues. The germline CDR1 and CDR2 sequences are SGHRS and YFSETQ. Trimming cost V 0 bases and J 6 bases, with 9 bases left between them. CD4+ cell separation produced CD45RA+ naive and CD45RA-negative memory subsets. Sequencing was performed with immunoSEQ multiplex PCR; in TCRdb, only in-frame clones are kept and a portion is missing. Among 1,500,000 or so clones listed, 98% were seen once. The V gene is TRBV5-1, the J gene TRBJ1-2, with D maybe TRBD1 (6 bases). Sequenced: naive CD4+ T cells sorted from blood. Stated subset: CD45RA+ positively selected. This clonotype was obtained from a man younger than 40 in good health. CDR3 protein: CASSLEGVNGYTF. The CDR3 nucleotides read TGCGCCAGCAGCTTGGAGGGGGTCAATGGCTACACCTTC.